This T cell receptor beta chain was retrieved from a study of T cell changes during pregnancy in multiple sclerosis. Produced via immunoSEQ multiplex PCR; TCRdb's table is partial and in-frame only. The profile shows over 30,000 clones, over 75% of them singletons. The CDR3 totals 13 residues. V lost 4 bases and J lost 8, with 12 bases in between. CDR1 is SGHAT and CDR2 is FQNNGV in the germline V gene. The specimen was CD4+ T cells from peripheral blood mononuclear cells, collected before pregnancy. The TCR sequence derives from a female donor with multiple sclerosis, enrolled in a pregnancy study. V and J are TRBV11-2 and TRBJ2-1; perhaps TRBD2 as D (6 bases). The CDR3 DNA reads as TGTGCCAGCAGCTACGGGAGTCGGGATGAGCAGTTCTTC. This codes for CASSYGSRDEQFF.